Reported below is one T cell receptor beta chain. Its antigen remains unknown. These data come from a study of OX40 agonist ivuxolimab in advanced cancers. Overall study: The dose of intravenous ivuxolimab that patients received every 2 weeks ranged from 0.01 to 10 mg/kg. Partial responses were observed in three patients, of whom one had hepatocellular carcinoma and two had cutaneous melanoma.

Study conclusions and caveats: Low clonal expansion, among the lowest seen, marked partial responders at 0.1-3.0 mg/kg. Normalized expansion of T-cell clones was also low for some nonresponders.

Produced via immunoSEQ multiplex PCR; TCRdb's table is partial and in-frame only. This sample has 84,000 or so clones, with 85% to 95% found just once. The sequence was collected from an adult with an advanced solid tumor such as melanoma, head and neck, liver or kidney cancer. The input for sequencing was CD4+ or CD8+ T cells sorted from blood, taken in a trial of the OX40 agonist ivuxolimab.

In DNA form, the CDR3 reads TGTGCCAGCAGCCGAAGATTCCAAGAGACCCAGTACTTC. Protein product: CASSRRFQETQYF. The chain is built from TRBV27 and TRBJ2-5; D call uncertain. Germline CDR1 MNHEY, CDR2 SMNVEV (reference sequence). The CDR3 spans 13 residues. V was pared by 6 bases and J by 1 base, with 9 bases between.